Listed here are 25 T cell receptor beta chains from one sample, sequenced in a study of blood T cells in healthy people across ages. PCR was performed a second time for about 7 to 12 cycles using a sample-barcoded 5' primer and a J-beta primer mix. TCRdb re-called the 5' RACE reads with MiXCR, one entry per CDR3 protein. This sample yields about 1.1 million distinct CDR3 sequences, of which under 40% are seen a single time; 10% to 15% belongs to the top ten. Sequenced: blood. These TCRs come from a man aged 18 to 29 in good health.

This clonotype was detected once. V gene TRBV20-1 combines with J gene TRBJ2-1; the match to TRBD2 covers 9 bases. This CDR3 contains 14 residues. V was clipped by 4 bases and J by 7 bases; unmatched bases: 8. Germline V gene data show CDR1 as DFQATT and CDR2 as SNEGSKA (reference sequence). DNA for the CDR3: TGCAGTGCTAATGAGGCGGGGGGGCCGAATGAGCAGTTCTTC. Its translation: CSANEAGGPNEQFF.

This clonotype was observed a few times. This chain joins TRBV20-1 and TRBJ1-2; no clear D. CDR1 DFQATT and CDR2 SNEGSKA come from the germline V gene (reference sequence). V was cut by 3 bases and J by 5 bases, with 16 bases left in between. The CDR3 runs to 14 residues. The CDR3 loop reads CSASTQALRYGYTF. CDR3 bases: TGCAGTGCTAGTACCCAGGCGTTACGGTATGGCTACACCTTC.

This clonotype was recorded many times. The chain couples TRBV29-1 to TRBJ2-3; perhaps D is TRBD1 or TRBD2 (5 bases each). V was pared by 5 bases and J by 2 bases, with 23 bases between. The CDR3 loop spans 17 amino acids. Germline CDR1 SQVTM, CDR2 ANQGSEA. The CDR3 loop is CSVLGDLAKGTTDTQYF. CDR3 nucleotides: TGCAGCGTTCTAGGGGACCTAGCAAAAGGAACCACAGATACGCAGTATTTT.

The chain links TRBV5-1 to TRBJ2-5; D is unresolved. This CDR3 is 14 amino acids long. The germline CDR1 and CDR2 sequences are SGHRS and YFSETQ. With 0 bases removed from V and 3 bases from J, the gap between germline ends came to 9 bases. The CDR3: CASSLGIAKETQYF. CDR3 coding DNA: TGCGCCAGCAGCTTGGGAATTGCCAAAGAGACCCAGTACTTC. Based on the CDR3 plus reference TRBV5-1 and TRBJ2-5, the full variable domain is KAGVTQTPRYLIKTRGQQVTLSCSPISGHRSVSWYQQTPGQGLQFLFEYFSETQRNKGNFPGRFSGRQFSNSRSEMNVSTLELGDSALYLCASSLGIAKETQYFGPGTRLLVL.

This clonotype was seen only a few times. The chain employs TRBV12-3 or TRBV12-4 and TRBJ1-2, with TRBD1 matching over 9 bases. V gave up 1 base and J gave up 2 bases; unmatched junction bases: 5. The CDR3 consists of 16 residues. In DNA form, the CDR3 reads TGTGCCAGCAGTTTAGAGGGACAGGGTTCAAACTATGGCTACACCTTC. This codes for CASSLEGQGSNYGYTF.

The chain joins TRBV6-5 to TRBJ1-1; D is undetermined. This CDR3 region has 13 residues. Between the trimmed V and J ends, which lost 8 bases and 2 bases, there was a span of 12 bases. CDR1 is MNHEY and CDR2 is SVGAGI in the germline V gene. The CDR3 here is CASYIGFNTEAFF. CDR3 nucleotide sequence: TGTGCCAGCTATATAGGGTTCAACACTGAAGCTTTCTTT.

The chain recombines TRBV3-1 with TRBJ2-1; 8 bases align to TRBD2. V lost 3 bases and J lost 0; bases outside the gene matches: 7. The CDR3 runs 17 residues. Germline V gene sequence: CDR1 LGHDT, CDR2 YNNKEL (reference sequence). In DNA, the CDR3 is TGTGCCAGCAGCCACGAAATAGCGGGGTACTCCTACAATGAGCAGTTCTTC. Amino acid sequence: CASSHEIAGYSYNEQFF.

This chain links TRBV6-5 with TRBJ1-3; D unclear. Trimming removed 2 bases at V and 1 base at J, with 6 bases between. Germline V gene lookup returns CDR1 MNHEY and CDR2 SVGAGI. CDR3 length: 14 amino acids. Here the CDR3 DNA reads TGTGCCAGCAGTTACGCGACATCTGGAAACACCATATATTTT. It is translated as CASSYATSGNTIYF.

This clonotype was counted a few times. CDR3: CSVTDRGRNQPQHF. The CDR3 region has the DNA TGCAGCGTGACCGACAGGGGCCGGAATCAGCCCCAGCATTTT. The rearrangement uses TRBV29-1 and TRBJ1-5; 8 positions match TRBD1. CDR1 is SQVTM, CDR2 ANQGSEA, per germline. With 6 bases clipped from V and 4 bases from J, the junction kept 8 bases outside the gene matches. CDR3 length: 14 residues.

The chain combines TRBV2 with TRBJ2-3; TRBD1 agrees at 10 bases. This CDR3 is 12 amino acids long. Germline CDR1 SNHLY, CDR2 FYNNEI. Trimming removed 6 bases from V and 9 bases from J; junction bases left unmatched: 3. As DNA, the CDR3 is TGTGCCAGCAGGCGGACAGGGGGAACGCAGTATTTT. The encoded protein is CASRRTGGTQYF. Full variable domain (outside the CDR3, taken from reference TRBV2 and TRBJ2-3): EPEVTQTPSHQVTQMGQEVILRCVPISNHLYFYWYRQILGQKVEFLVSFYNNEISEKSEIFDDQFSVERPDGSNFTLKIRSTKLEDSAMYFCASRRTGGTQYFGPGTRLTVL.

This chain uses TRBV27 with TRBJ1-2; D unclear. Germline CDR1 is MNHEY and CDR2 is SMNVEV (reference sequence). The V and J ends lost 5 bases and 4 bases respectively, with 14 bases between them. CDR3 length: 14 amino acids. CDR3 amino acids: CASSPRTVTYGYTF. In DNA form, the CDR3 reads TGTGCCAGCAGTCCCCGGACCGTCACCTATGGCTACACCTTC.

This clonotype was recorded a few times. The V call is TRBV7-8, the J call TRBJ1-1; tentative D call: TRBD1 (5 bases). CDR1 SGHVS and CDR2 FQNEAQ come from the germline V gene. V lost 5 bases, J lost 1 base, and 14 bases lay in between. This CDR3 is 15 amino acids long. The CDR3 DNA is TGTGCCAGCAGCCTTCGGGGGGATTCGAACACTGAAGCTTTCTTT. It is translated as CASSLRGDSNTEAFF. Combining the CDR3 with reference TRBV7-8 and TRBJ1-1 gives the whole variable domain GAGVSQSPRYKVAKRGQDVALRCDPISGHVSLFWYQQALGQGPEFLTYFQNEAQLDKSGLPSDRFFAERPEGSVSTLKIQRTQQEDSAVYLCASSLRGDSNTEAFFGQGTRLTVV.

The chain carries TRBV9 and TRBJ1-1, with TRBD1 matching 12 bases. V shed 0 bases and J 2 bases; nucleotides not matched to a gene: 5. The CDR3 contains 17 residues. From germline, CDR1 is SGDLS and CDR2 YYNGEE. The CDR3 region is CASSVEGQGALNTEAFF. The DNA for the CDR3 is TGTGCCAGCAGCGTAGAGGGACAGGGGGCCCTTAACACTGAAGCTTTCTTT.

This chain joins TRBV3-1 and TRBJ2-3; no clear D. CDR3 size: 14 residues. The ends were cut back, 1 base at V and 7 bases at J, with 12 bases in the middle. Per the germline V gene, CDR1 is LGHDT and CDR2 is YNNKEL (reference sequence). CDR3 protein: CASSQGPLHNTQYF. For the CDR3, the DNA is TGTGCCAGCAGCCAAGGTCCACTGCACAATACGCAGTATTTT.

The J gene is TRBJ2-1, the V gene TRBV7-2; D remains ambiguous. This CDR3 is 15 amino acids long. V lost 6 bases, J lost 7 bases, and 19 bases lay in between. Germline V gives CDR1 SGHTA, CDR2 FQGNSA. The CDR3 bases are TGTGCCAGCAGACCAACGGCCACCATCTCTAATGAGCAGTTCTTC. Amino acids: CASRPTATISNEQFF.

This sequence joins TRBV3-1 and TRBJ2-7; perhaps TRBD1 as D (5 bases). V lost 6 bases to trimming and J lost 7 bases, with 19 bases between them. Germline CDR1 LGHDT, CDR2 YNNKEL (reference sequence). The CDR3 is 14 amino acids. CDR3 residues: CASRQDLSNNEQYF. In DNA, the CDR3 is TGTGCCAGCAGACAGGACCTCAGTAACAATGAGCAGTACTTC.

The chain employs TRBV4-3 and TRBJ2-1; possible D gene TRBD1, 7 bases. The CDR3 sequence is 17 residues long. Germline CDR1 is LGHNA and CDR2 is YSLEER. Trimming cost V 0 bases and J 3 bases, with 15 bases left between them. The CDR3 protein is CASSQEPRDSLYNEQFF. CDR3 nucleotides: TGCGCCAGCAGCCAAGAACCGCGGGACAGCCTCTACAATGAGCAGTTCTTC.

This clonotype was detected a few times. The chain employs TRBV13 and TRBJ2-6, with D possibly TRBD2 on 5 matching bases. Trimming removed 1 base at V and 2 bases at J, with 12 bases between. CDR3 length: 17 amino acids. Germline V lookup: CDR1 PRHDT, CDR2 FYEKMQ (reference sequence). The CDR3 loop is CASSLVLAFPGANVLTF. In DNA, the CDR3 is TGTGCCAGCAGCTTAGTTCTAGCTTTTCCTGGGGCCAACGTCCTGACTTTC. Filled out from reference TRBV13 and TRBJ2-6, the complete variable domain reads AAGVIQSPRHLIKEKRETATLKCYPIPRHDTVYWYQQGPGQDPQFLISFYEKMQSDKGSIPDRFSAQQFSDYHSELNMSSLELGDSALYFCASSLVLAFPGANVLTFGAGSRLTVL.

This clonotype was recorded a few times. The gene calls are TRBV12-3 or TRBV12-4 and TRBJ1-2; tentatively, D is TRBD1 (6 bases). Trimming shortened V by 5 bases and J by 4 bases, and 14 bases separated the two germline ends. The CDR3 covers 14 residues. CDR3 in DNA: TGTGCCAGCAGTACAGGGTGGGCGAGCTATGGCTACACCTTC. This gives the protein CASSTGWASYGYTF.

V and J are TRBV9 and TRBJ2-1, with D maybe TRBD2 (5 bases). The J call is doubtful: the DNA matches TRBJ2-7 better. Germline V gene sequence: CDR1 SGDLS, CDR2 YYNGEE. The CDR3 runs to 17 residues. CDR3 loop: CASSPSPLSSSYNEQYF. CDR3 bases: TGTGCCAGCAGCCCTAGCCCCCTGTCTAGCTCCTACAATGAGCAGTACTTC.

In this sample, this clonotype turned up many times. The chain joins TRBV12-3 or TRBV12-4 to TRBJ2-7; D call uncertain. This CDR3 is built from 11 residues. V dropped 6 bases and J dropped 6 bases, with 9 bases sitting between them. DNA for the CDR3: TGTGCCAGCAGCCTCAGGAGCGAGCAGTACTTC. This gives the protein CASSLRSEQYF.

The chain couples TRBV29-1 to TRBJ2-1; D is unclear. V was shortened by 7 bases and J by 10 bases, with 17 bases between the two germline ends. The germline V gene encodes CDR1 SQVTM and CDR2 ANQGSEA. CDR3 size: 12 residues. CDR3 sequence reads: CSGRLTRREQFF. The CDR3 coding sequence is TGCAGCGGACGGTTGACCCGACGAGAGCAGTTCTTC.

Only a few counts were recorded for this clonotype. The gene calls are TRBV5-1 and TRBJ2-5; tentatively, D is TRBD1 (6 bases). This CDR3 has 13 residues. The V gene's germline CDR1 is SGHRS and CDR2 YFSETQ. The V end was cut by 4 bases, the J end by 4 bases, with 11 bases between. The chain's CDR3 is CASSPLQGETQYF. In nucleotides, the CDR3 is TGCGCCAGCAGCCCGCTACAGGGAGAGACCCAGTACTTC. Full variable domain (rest looked up from reference TRBV5-1 and TRBJ2-5): KAGVTQTPRYLIKTRGQQVTLSCSPISGHRSVSWYQQTPGQGLQFLFEYFSETQRNKGNFPGRFSGRQFSNSRSEMNVSTLELGDSALYLCASSPLQGETQYFGPGTRLLVL.

The rearrangement joins TRBV20-1 to TRBJ2-1, with a weak D call TRBD1 (5 bases). The CDR3 totals 13 residues. The germline V gene encodes CDR1 DFQATT and CDR2 SNEGSKA (reference sequence). V was pared by 1 base and J by 1 base, with 5 bases between. DNA for the CDR3: TGCAGTGCTAGAGGACAGTCCTACAATGAGCAGTTCTTC. Translated, it gives CSARGQSYNEQFF.

This chain links TRBV25-1 with TRBJ1-1; TRBD1 aligns across 9 bases. Germline trimming cut 8 bases from V and 2 bases from J; bases unmatched to any gene: 3. Germline V CDR1 and CDR2: MGHDK, SYGVNS. This CDR3 region has 13 residues. The CDR3 region is CASQGQGNTEAFF. The CDR3 nucleotides read TGTGCCAGCCAGGGACAGGGCAACACTGAAGCTTTCTTT.